The rows below give T cell receptor beta chains drawn from one sample of a study of follicular helper T cells after annual influenza vaccination. Profiling relied on immunoSEQ multiplex PCR, and the TCRdb table lists in-frame clones only, not all of them. The sample shows about 7,100 clones, more than 75% of them seen only once. Source: CXCR5- memory CD4+ T cells sorted from blood, taken 7 days after influenza vaccination. All receptors derive from an adult who received the influenza vaccine. CDR3s include the opening cysteine and the closing phenylalanine or tryptophan. The D gene is left open where the match is weak. Not all rows give a size; the values are once, few, many and, for expanded clones, a class.

j_call,d_call,clone_size,v_call,cdr3_nt,cdr3_aa
TRBJ1-2,-,-,TRBV5-6,TGTGCCAGCAGCTTGGTGGGGAAAGAAGGCTATGGCTACACCTTC,CASSLVGKEGYGYTF
TRBJ1-1,-,once,TRBV9,TGTGCCAGCAGCGTAGGACCCAAGACCCCGACCACTGAAGCTTTCTTT,CASSVGPKTPTTEAFF
TRBJ2-3,TRBD2,-,TRBV29-1,TGCAGCGTCAAACTAGCGGGGGGCACAGATACGCAGTATTTT,CSVKLAGGTDTQYF
TRBJ2-7,-,few,TRBV27,TGTGCCAGCAGTTTCGGACACCTCTACGAGCAGTACTTC,CASSFGHLYEQYF
TRBJ2-3,-,-,TRBV11-1,TGTGCCAGCAGCTTAGTCGCTCTCACAGATACGCAGTATTTT,CASSLVALTDTQYF
TRBJ2-1,-,-,TRBV6-1,TGTGCCAGCAGTGACAAAGGGAGCGGGTCCTGCAATGAGCAGTTCTTC,CASSDKGSGSCNEQFF
TRBJ2-2,TRBD2,once,TRBV19,TGTGCCAGTAGTATTAAGCGGGGGAACACCGGGGAGCTGTTTTTT,CASSIKRGNTGELFF
TRBJ2-2,TRBD1,-,TRBV5-1,TGCGCCAGCAGCTTGGCCCCTCAGGGGGCAAACACCGGGGAGCTGTTTTTT,CASSLAPQGANTGELFF
TRBJ2-3,-,-,TRBV15,TGTGCCACCAGCAGAGATTTGGGCACAGATACGCAGTATTTT,CATSRDLGTDTQYF
TRBJ2-7,-,-,TRBV5-4,TGTGCCAGCAGCTCGGCACCCGGGAATTCCTACGAGCAGTACTTC,CASSSAPGNSYEQYF
TRBJ1-4,TRBD1,-,TRBV18,TGTGCCAGCTCACCTAACCGGGACAGTAATGAAAAACTGTTTTTT,CASSPNRDSNEKLFF
TRBJ2-7,-,-,TRBV20-1,TGCAGTGCCAGGACCCGCTACGAGCAGTACTTC,CSARTRYEQYF
TRBJ2-3,TRBD1,-,TRBV27,TGTGCCAGCAGTTCCAGGGACAGGGCGATGGATACGCAGTATTTT,CASSSRDRAMDTQYF
TRBJ2-7,TRBD1,once,TRBV7-2,TGTGCCAGCAGTTGGACAGGGTCGACGCCGGCCTACGAGCAGTACTTC,CASSWTGSTPAYEQYF
TRBJ1-5,TRBD1,-,TRBV6-1,TGTGCCAGCAGTGAAACAGACGCCCCCAGGGGGAATTTT,CASSETDAPRGNF
TRBJ1-2,-,-,TRBV7-8,TGTGCCAGCAGCCCCTCCTCCGGGTCGGGGAACTATGGCCACACCTTC,CASSPSSGSGNYGHTF
TRBJ1-5,-,-,TRBV5-8,TGTGCCAGCAGCTTGGGCTTCTCTCAGCCCCAGCATTTT,CASSLGFSQPQHF
TRBJ1-1,-,-,TRBV6-6,TGTGCCAGCAGTTACCCGAACACTGAAGCTTTCTTT,CASSYPNTEAFF
TRBJ2-1,TRBD1,-,TRBV7-2,TGTGCCAGCAGCGCGACAGGGAGCATTGTCAATGAGCAGTTCTTC,CASSATGSIVNEQFF
TRBJ1-2,-,-,TRBV6-1,TGTGCCAGCAGTGGAGCGGGGGGGTTCTATGGCTACACCTTC,CASSGAGGFYGYTF
TRBJ2-7,-,-,TRBV18,TGTGCCAGCTCACCACCTCCGGGAATAGGGGACTACGAGCAGTACTTC,CASSPPPGIGDYEQYF
TRBJ1-6,-,few,TRBV6-5,TGTGCCAGCAGTTACAACCGTTTGGTCACCCTCCACTTT,CASSYNRLVTLHF
TRBJ1-2,TRBD1,-,TRBV7-9,TGTGCCAGCAGCGTAGACAGGGGGACCGGTCTGGTCTATGGCTACACCTTC,CASSVDRGTGLVYGYTF
TRBJ2-1,-,-,TRBV7-3,TGTGCCAGCAGCTACGCGGGGGCAGGGACGAATGAGCAGTTCTTC,CASSYAGAGTNEQFF
TRBJ1-5,-,-,TRBV28,TGTGCCAGCAGCTTCGGGACGGCGAGCAATCAGCCCCAGCATTTT,CASSFGTASNQPQHF
TRBJ2-1,-,-,TRBV2,TGTGCCAGCAGTGAAGCTATAACTGTTCAGCAGTTCTTC,CASSEAITVQQFF
TRBJ2-2,TRBD1,-,TRBV7-2,TGTGCCAGCAGCCTGAAATGGACAGGGGGGACAAACACCGGGGAGCTGTTTTTT,CASSLKWTGGTNTGELFF
TRBJ2-3,TRBD2,-,TRBV7-4,TGTGCCAGCACCCCGAGGGGACTAGCGGGAGTAAAGGATACGCAGTATTTT,CASTPRGLAGVKDTQYF
TRBJ2-3,-,-,TRBV9,TGTGCCAGCAGCGGTCGTTCTAGCACAGATACGCAGTATTTT,CASSGRSSTDTQYF
TRBJ2-1,TRBD2,-,TRBV5-4,TGTGCCAGCAGCTTGCCTAGCGGAGTCAATGAGCAGTTCTTC,CASSLPSGVNEQFF
TRBJ2-7,TRBD1,few,TRBV19,TGTGCCAGTAGTCCCAGGGGGAACGAGCAGTACTTC,CASSPRGNEQYF
TRBJ2-3,TRBD2,-,TRBV7-9,TGTGCCAGCAGCGTGACTAGCGGGGAAGCAGATACGCAGTATTTT,CASSVTSGEADTQYF
TRBJ1-5,-,few,TRBV7-9,TGTGCCAGCAGCTTAGCGGGGGGCCGTGGCAATCAGCCCCAGCATTTT,CASSLAGGRGNQPQHF
TRBJ2-2,TRBD2,-,TRBV7-9,TGTGCCAGCAGCTTAGCCCCGGGACTAGCGGGAGGAAACACCGGGGAGCTGTTTTTT,CASSLAPGLAGGNTGELFF
TRBJ1-2,TRBD1,once,TRBV28,TGTGCCAGCAGTTTCCCCCAGGGGGCCAACTATGGCTACACCTTC,CASSFPQGANYGYTF
TRBJ2-5,TRBD1,-,TRBV7-3,TGTGCCAGCAGCTTAGGCCCAGGGGGCCGGGAGACCCAGTACTTC,CASSLGPGGRETQYF
TRBJ2-6,TRBD1,few,TRBV6-1,TGTGCCAGCAGTGGCGGCCGTAGGACAGGACGCTCTGGGGCCAACGTCCTGACTTTC,CASSGGRRTGRSGANVLTF
TRBJ1-5,-,-,TRBV7-2,TGTGCCAGCAGCTTAGGTGGGACAAGAGATCAGCCCCAGCATTTT,CASSLGGTRDQPQHF
TRBJ2-5,-,-,TRBV5-1,TGCGCCAGCAGCTTGAGTAAGGGGCGACAAGAGACCCAGTACTTC,CASSLSKGRQETQYF
TRBJ1-5,-,-,TRBV28,TGTGCCAGCAGTTTAGAAGGGAGGCCCCAGCATTTT,CASSLEGRPQHF
TRBJ2-4,-,-,TRBV5-6,TGTGCCAGCAGCTGTACAGGGTTTGGATGTGGGACCAAAAACATTCAGTACTTC,CASSCTGFGCGTKNIQYF
TRBJ2-2,-,-,TRBV11-2,TGTGCCAGCAGCCCAGGGTTGGGCACCGGGGAGCTGTTTTTT,CASSPGLGTGELFF
TRBJ1-2,-,-,TRBV29-1,TGCAGCGCCGCAGGGGACGGCTACACCTTC,CSAAGDGYTF
TRBJ2-4,-,-,TRBV29-1,TGCAGCGTTCGGCAGCAGTTAGCCAAAAACATTCAGTACTTC,CSVRQQLAKNIQYF
TRBJ1-5,-,few,TRBV19,TGTGCCAGTAGTAGTTATGAGGGCGCGAACAATCAGCCCCAGCATTTT,CASSSYEGANNQPQHF
TRBJ2-2,-,-,TRBV4-1,TGCGCCAGCAGCCAGAACACCGGGGAGCTGTTTTTT,CASSQNTGELFF
TRBJ2-5,TRBD2,-,TRBV18,TGTGCCAGCTCACCACCAGCGGGGGGCTGGCAAGAGACCCAGTACTTC,CASSPPAGGWQETQYF
TRBJ2-7,TRBD2,-,TRBV5-6,TGTGCCAGCAGCTTGGTGGCGGGGGAGACTTACGAGCAGTACTTC,CASSLVAGETYEQYF
TRBJ1-3,-,-,TRBV6-5,TGTGCCAGCAGTTACTCGAGATCAGGAAACACCATATATTTT,CASSYSRSGNTIYF
TRBJ2-7,TRBD1,-,TRBV5-6,TGTGCCAGCAGCCAGGACAGGGGGCTTTACGAGCAGTACTTC,CASSQDRGLYEQYF
TRBJ1-1,-,-,TRBV28,TGTGCCAGCAGTTACGGGGGCAGGGCCGTGAACACTGAAGCTTTCTTT,CASSYGGRAVNTEAFF
TRBJ2-5,TRBD2,-,TRBV2,TGTGCCAGCAGTGAAAGGGCTCTAGCGGGAGGTTCGGGTCGTGAGACCCAGTACTTC,CASSERALAGGSGRETQYF
TRBJ2-7,TRBD2,-,TRBV4-2,TGTGCCAGCAGCCAAGCTCAGCGGGAGTCTTACGAGCAGTACTTC,CASSQAQRESYEQYF
TRBJ1-1,TRBD1,-,TRBV28,TGTGCCAGCAGTTTCGCAAGAGGGACAGGAGTCACTGAAGCTTTCTTT,CASSFARGTGVTEAFF
TRBJ1-2,-,-,TRBV30,TGTGCCTGGAGGGGAGGGGTCGGTTATGGCTACACCTTC,CAWRGGVGYGYTF